These 29 T cell receptor beta chains share one sample of origin, sequenced in a study of high-grade serous ovarian cancer treatment subgroups. Assay used: immunoSEQ multiplex PCR; TCRdb lists only in-frame clones, some missing. The sample gives about 8,600 clones, approximately 79% of which show up once; 10% is in the top ten. Tumor samples were taken before definitive surgery or chemotherapy. Sequenced: tumor tissue. Source of these receptors: a human donor with high-grade serous ovarian cancer.

This sequence joins TRBV5-1 and TRBJ2-1; D is possibly TRBD2 (6 bases). Germline values: CDR1 SGHRS, CDR2 YFSETQ. V lost 0 bases to trimming and J lost 10 bases, with 20 bases between them. This CDR3 spans 16 amino acids. CDR3 protein: CASSLEQDGTQLEQFF. CDR3 sequence (DNA): TGCGCCAGCAGCTTGGAGCAGGACGGGACTCAACTGGAGCAGTTCTTC.

V gene TRBV4-2 combines with J gene TRBJ2-1; possibly TRBD1 for D (6 bases). This CDR3 has 14 amino acids. V was pared by 1 base and J by 8 bases, with 12 bases between. Germline V gene sequence: CDR1 LGHNA, CDR2 YNFKEQ. The CDR3 loop reads CASSQVQGRDEQFF. The CDR3 DNA reads TGTGCCAGCAGCCAAGTACAGGGCAGAGATGAGCAGTTCTTC.

This clone was seen a single time. This chain joins TRBV19 and TRBJ2-3; TRBD1 aligns across 7 bases. The CDR3 runs to 17 residues. J was trimmed by 4 bases and V by 5 bases; bases with no gene match: 15. Germline CDR1 reads LNHDA; CDR2 reads SQIVND (reference sequence). This CDR3 reads CASSGRQGLAPPDTQYF. The CDR3, as DNA: TGTGCCAGTAGTGGTAGACAGGGATTAGCGCCACCAGATACGCAGTATTTT.

This clone was counted only a few times. The V and J genes are TRBV5-1 and TRBJ2-3; D is undetermined. V shed 7 bases and J shed 6 bases, with 18 bases lying between them. The CDR3 runs to 14 residues. Germline CDR1 and CDR2: SGHRS and YFSETQ. This CDR3 is CASVGDSRIDTQYF. The CDR3, as DNA: TGCGCCAGCGTGGGTGATTCCCGGATTGATACGCAGTATTTT.

The chain employs TRBV6-1 and TRBJ2-1, with D possibly called TRBD1 or TRBD2 (6 bases each). With 2 bases removed from V and 5 bases from J, the gap between germline ends came to 13 bases. The CDR3 has 15 amino acids. Germline V gives CDR1 MNHNS, CDR2 SASEGT. The CDR3 loop reads CASSEKGGRHNEQFF. The CDR3, as DNA: TGTGCCAGCAGTGAAAAGGGGGGACGCCACAATGAGCAGTTCTTC.

With respect to this clone: Its ends do not fully match the called genes, so a read error is possible. This CDR3 reads CVSSSLAGGIEQFF. The CDR3 region has the DNA TGTGTCAGCAGCTCCCTAGCGGGAGGAATTGAGCAGTTCTTC. V is TRBV7-6 and J is TRBJ2-1; 11 bases are shared with TRBD2. CDR3 size: 14 residues. Germline CDR1 is SGHVS and CDR2 is FNYEAQ.

This clone was detected only a few times. This chain joins TRBV4-1 and TRBJ1-2; no firm D call. This CDR3 spans 13 amino acids. Germline-derived CDR1 and CDR2 are MGHRA and YSYEKL. The V end was cut by 0 bases, the J end by 4 bases, with 6 bases between. CDR3 sequence: CASSQEEGYGYTF. The DNA of the CDR3 is TGCGCCAGCAGCCAAGAGGAGGGCTATGGCTACACCTTC.

This clone has more than one count but fewer than ten. The chain uses TRBV11-3 and TRBJ2-2; D is possibly TRBD1 or TRBD2 (6 bases each). The CDR3 has 13 residues. CDR1 SGHNT and CDR2 YENEEA come from the germline V gene. The germline V and J ends were trimmed by 5 bases and 6 bases, with 10 bases remaining between them. DNA for the CDR3: TGTGCCAGCAGCCTGGAGGGGGCCGGGGAGCTGTTTTTT. Translating it yields CASSLEGAGELFF.

The rearrangement uses TRBV2 and TRBJ2-1; possible D gene TRBD1, 6 bases. Between the trimmed V and J ends, which lost 8 bases and 2 bases, there was a span of 7 bases. Germline lookup yields CDR1 SNHLY and CDR2 FYNNEI. The CDR3 has 12 amino acids. CDR3 nucleotide sequence: TGTGCCAGCGGGACAACCTACAATGAGCAGTTCTTC. It codes for CASGTTYNEQFF.

The CDR3 nucleotides read TGTGCCAGTAGTAAGGACAGGGGAGGTTTCCGGGAGCTGTTTTTT. Encoded protein: CASSKDRGGFRELFF. The gene calls are TRBV19 and TRBJ2-2, with TRBD1 matching over 9 bases. Germline CDR1 reads LNHDA; CDR2 reads SQIVND (reference sequence). The CDR3 totals 15 residues. V was pared by 4 bases and J by 9 bases, with 9 bases of the junction left unmatched.

The rearrangement joins TRBV2 to TRBJ2-1; 10 nucleotides match TRBD2. Germline CDR1 SNHLY, CDR2 FYNNEI. CDR3 size: 15 residues. J was trimmed by 7 bases and V by 6 bases; bases with no gene match: 9. In DNA form, the CDR3 reads TGTGCCAGCAGAGAGTTAGCGGGAGGAACGAATGAGCAGTTCTTC. It is translated as CASRELAGGTNEQFF.

The chain has TRBV6-1 and TRBJ1-2; D is unclear. Germline loops: CDR1 MNHNS, CDR2 SASEGT. Trimming took 0 bases from V and 0 from J, leaving 17 bases between them. This CDR3 spans 18 amino acids. The CDR3 sequence is CASSEAKQPFRANYGYTF. The CDR3, as DNA: TGTGCCAGCAGTGAAGCGAAACAGCCCTTCCGAGCTAACTATGGCTACACCTTC.

This chain connects TRBV5-8 to TRBJ2-7; unclear D gene. With 4 bases removed from V and 3 bases from J, the gap between germline ends came to 17 bases. The CDR3 length is 15 residues. Looked up from germline, CDR1 is SGHTS and CDR2 is YDEGEE. The CDR3 DNA reads as TGTGCCAGCAGCCCAAAACCCGACGGATTCTACGAGCAGTACTTC. Protein product: CASSPKPDGFYEQYF.

This chain uses TRBV5-6 with TRBJ2-7; perhaps TRBD2 as D (5 bases). CDR1 is SGHDT, CDR2 YYEEEE, per germline. The ends were cut back, 4 bases at V and 6 bases at J, with 17 bases in the middle. The CDR3 is 14 amino acids. CDR3 protein: CASSRIAGDAEQYF. CDR3 in DNA: TGTGCCAGCAGCCGGATAGCCGGGGATGCCGAGCAGTACTTC. The variable domain in full, completed from reference TRBV5-6 and TRBJ2-7, reads DAGVTQSPTHLIKTRGQQVTLRCSPKSGHDTVSWYQQALGQGPQFIFQYYEEEERQRGNFPDRFSGHQFPNYSSELNVNALLLGDSALYLCASSRIAGDAEQYFGPGTRLTVT.

The chain uses TRBV6-1 and TRBJ2-2, with TRBD2 as a possible D gene (5 bases). Between the trimmed V and J ends, which lost 6 bases and 5 bases, there was a span of 10 bases. CDR1 is MNHNS and CDR2 is SASEGT in the germline V gene. The CDR3 extends over 13 amino acids. This CDR3 is CASSWRSTGELFF. CDR3 nucleotide sequence: TGTGCCAGCAGCTGGAGGTCTACCGGGGAGCTGTTTTTT.

V usage is TRBV27 and J usage is TRBJ1-1, with D perhaps TRBD1 (5 bases). The V and J ends lost 5 bases and 7 bases respectively, with 14 bases between them. Germline V gene data show CDR1 as MNHEY and CDR2 as SMNVEV (reference sequence). This CDR3 has 13 residues. The CDR3 DNA reads as TGTGCCAGCAGTCCTCAGGGAGGGCTTGAAGCTTTCTTT. Translation gives CASSPQGGLEAFF.

This clone was picked up one time. This chain links TRBV7-2 with TRBJ2-3, with a weak D call TRBD2 (5 bases). The CDR3 covers 16 residues. CDR1 and CDR2 from the germline V gene are SGHTA and FQGNSA. With 3 bases removed from V and 1 base from J, the gap between germline ends came to 14 bases. The CDR3 bases are TGTGCCAGCAGCTTTACACGGGATGGGGGCACAGATACGCAGTATTTT. Protein product: CASSFTRDGGTDTQYF.

This clone was picked up one time. The V gene is TRBV5-1, the J gene TRBJ2-1, with TRBD2 identical over 11 bases. V trimming: 0 bases; J trimming: 3 bases; junction bases outside the gene matches: 2. The CDR3 consists of 16 residues. The V gene's germline CDR1 is SGHRS and CDR2 YFSETQ. CDR3 protein: CASSLVAGGSYNEQFF. CDR3 DNA sequence: TGCGCCAGCAGCTTGGTAGCGGGAGGGAGCTACAATGAGCAGTTCTTC.

V is TRBV4-3 and J is TRBJ1-2; D possibly corresponds to TRBD1 (6 bases). This CDR3 spans 14 amino acids. Trimming removed 2 bases at V and 11 bases at J, with 18 bases between. Looked up from germline, CDR1 is LGHNA and CDR2 is YSLEER. The CDR3 bases are TGCGCCAGCAGCCAAAGACAGGTTTCAGTTGGTTACACCTTC. This codes for CASSQRQVSVGYTF.

J is TRBJ2-2 and V is TRBV30; no definite D call. Germline-derived CDR1 and CDR2 are GTSNPN and SVGIG (reference sequence). V was trimmed by 0 bases and J by 7 bases, leaving 21 bases between them. CDR3 size: 17 residues. The DNA for the CDR3 is TGTGCCTGGAGTGTACGCGGAGCTTTTGGGTTCGGCGGGGAGCTGTTTTTT. Amino acids: CAWSVRGAFGFGGELFF.

The chain employs TRBV14 and TRBJ2-3; 7 bases agree with TRBD1. Germline CDR1 reads SGHDN; CDR2 reads FVKESK. The length of the CDR3 is 15 residues. After removal of 4 bases from V and 2 bases from J, the junction contained 6 bases not matched to a gene. DNA of the CDR3: TGTGCCAGCAGCCCGCAGGGGGATGTCACAGATACGCAGTATTTT. This sequence encodes CASSPQGDVTDTQYF.

The J gene is TRBJ2-5, the V gene TRBV9, with TRBD1 matching 7 bases. The CDR3 runs 16 residues. Germline lookup yields CDR1 SGDLS and CDR2 YYNGEE. Losses at the gene ends were 3 bases for V and 6 bases for J; bases not matched to a gene: 14. CDR3 sequence reads: CASSDQRSTGRKTQYF. CDR3 DNA: TGTGCCAGCAGCGACCAGAGATCGACAGGGCGAAAGACCCAGTACTTC.

This clone appeared a few times. The gene calls are TRBV19 and TRBJ2-5, with a weak D call TRBD2 (6 bases). This CDR3 spans 13 amino acids. The V gene's germline CDR1 is LNHDA and CDR2 SQIVND (reference sequence). With 5 bases removed from V and 7 bases from J, the gap between germline ends came to 14 bases. CDR3 coding DNA: TGTGCCAGTAGTGTCGGAGGGTCAAGGACCCAGTACTTC. Translating it yields CASSVGGSRTQYF.

V is TRBV11-2 and J is TRBJ1-6; no reliable D call. The CDR3 is 15 residues long. V lost 2 bases and J lost 7, with 12 bases in between. The germline gives CDR1 SGHAT, CDR2 FQNNGV. The CDR3 region is CASSLSPGYNSPLHF. The DNA of the CDR3 is TGTGCCAGCAGCTTATCTCCCGGATACAATTCACCCCTCCACTTT.

The genes are TRBV7-6 and TRBJ2-6; 8 positions agree with TRBD2. With V trimmed by 11 bases and J by 0 bases, 12 bases remained unmatched. Per the germline V gene, CDR1 is SGHVS and CDR2 is FNYEAQ. The CDR3 runs 17 residues. CDR3 region: CAVPLAGLSSGANVLTF. CDR3 bases: TGTGCCGTTCCCCTAGCGGGCCTCAGCTCTGGGGCCAACGTCCTGACTTTC.

The CDR3 DNA follows: TGTGCCAGCAGCCCACAGGTAGGGGGAAGTGAGCAGTTCTTC. Translating it yields CASSPQVGGSEQFF. The chain has TRBV7-2 and TRBJ2-1; D may be TRBD1 (6 bases). The CDR3 runs to 14 residues. V was pared by 5 bases and J by 9 bases, with 17 bases between. Germline values: CDR1 SGHTA, CDR2 FQGNSA.

The chain combines TRBV2 with TRBJ2-5; 8 bases are a match to TRBD2. V was clipped by 3 bases and J by 5 bases; unmatched bases: 5. The CDR3 is 14 residues long. Germline V gene data show CDR1 as SNHLY and CDR2 as FYNNEI. CDR3 nucleotides: TGTGCCAGCAGTGATATTAGCGGGGAGGAGACCCAGTACTTC. Amino acids: CASSDISGEETQYF. The whole variable domain, remainder taken from reference TRBV2 and TRBJ2-5, is EPEVTQTPSHQVTQMGQEVILRCVPISNHLYFYWYRQILGQKVEFLVSFYNNEISEKSEIFDDQFSVERPDGSNFTLKIRSTKLEDSAMYFCASSDISGEETQYFGPGTRLLVL.

The chain has TRBV11-1 and TRBJ2-2, with 10 nucleotides matching TRBD2. V was pared by 6 bases and J by 4 bases, with 8 bases of the junction left unmatched. The CDR3 extends over 16 amino acids. The germline CDR1 and CDR2 sequences are SGHAT and FQDESV (reference sequence). In nucleotides, the CDR3 is TGTGCCAGCAGGCGACTAGCGGGCGTGACCACCGGGGAGCTGTTTTTT. Its protein is CASRRLAGVTTGELFF.

The chain recombines TRBV19 with TRBJ2-1; D is perhaps TRBD2 (5 bases). Germline CDR1 reads LNHDA; CDR2 reads SQIVND (reference sequence). The CDR3 has 15 residues. V was cut by 2 bases and J by 5 bases, with 13 bases left in between. In nucleotides, the CDR3 is TGTGCCAGTAGTATATTCGCGGGTGAGCACAATGAGCAGTTCTTC. As protein: CASSIFAGEHNEQFF.